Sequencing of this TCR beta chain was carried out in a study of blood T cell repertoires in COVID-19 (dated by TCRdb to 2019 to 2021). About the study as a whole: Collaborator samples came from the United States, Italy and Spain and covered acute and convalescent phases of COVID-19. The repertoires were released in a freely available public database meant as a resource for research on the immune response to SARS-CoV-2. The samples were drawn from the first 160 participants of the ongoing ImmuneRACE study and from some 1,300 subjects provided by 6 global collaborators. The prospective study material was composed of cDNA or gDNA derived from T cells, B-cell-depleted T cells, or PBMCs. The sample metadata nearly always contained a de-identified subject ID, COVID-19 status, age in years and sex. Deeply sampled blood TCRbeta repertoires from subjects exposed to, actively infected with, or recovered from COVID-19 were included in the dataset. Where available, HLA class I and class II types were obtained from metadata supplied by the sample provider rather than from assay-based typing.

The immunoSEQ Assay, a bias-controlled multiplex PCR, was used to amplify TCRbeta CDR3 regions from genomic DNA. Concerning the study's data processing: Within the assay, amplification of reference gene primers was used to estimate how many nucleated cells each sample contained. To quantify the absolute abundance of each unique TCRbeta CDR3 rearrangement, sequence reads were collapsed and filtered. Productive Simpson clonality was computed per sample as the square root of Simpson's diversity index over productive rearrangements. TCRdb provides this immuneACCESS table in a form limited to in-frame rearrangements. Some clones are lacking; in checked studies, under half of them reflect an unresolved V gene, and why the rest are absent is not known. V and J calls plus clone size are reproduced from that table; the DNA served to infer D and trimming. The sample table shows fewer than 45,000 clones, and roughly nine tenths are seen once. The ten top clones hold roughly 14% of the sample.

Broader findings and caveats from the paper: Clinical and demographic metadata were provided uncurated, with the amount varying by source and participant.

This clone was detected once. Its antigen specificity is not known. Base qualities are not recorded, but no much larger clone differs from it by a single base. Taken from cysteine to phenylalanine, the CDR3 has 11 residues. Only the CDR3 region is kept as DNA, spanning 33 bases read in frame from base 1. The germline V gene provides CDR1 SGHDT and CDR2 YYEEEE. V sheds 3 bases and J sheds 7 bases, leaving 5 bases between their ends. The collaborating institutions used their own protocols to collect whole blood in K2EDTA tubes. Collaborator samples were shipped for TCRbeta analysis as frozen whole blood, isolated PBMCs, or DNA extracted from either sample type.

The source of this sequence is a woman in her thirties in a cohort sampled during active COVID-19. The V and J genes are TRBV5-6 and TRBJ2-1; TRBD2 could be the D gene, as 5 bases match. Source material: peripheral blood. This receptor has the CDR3 CASSWENEQFF. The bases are TGTGCCAGCAGCTGGGAGAATGAGCAGTTCTTC.